Listed here is a single TCR beta chain. Its binding antigen is unknown. The CDR3 end shows no conserved phenylalanine or tryptophan, and so a read error is likely. The limits of the CDR3 on the DNA are not certain, so only TCRdb's listed CDR3 is given. The data were obtained in a study of blood T cell repertoires in COVID-19 (dated by TCRdb to the early 2020s). Describing the broader study: The collaborator samples originated in the United States, Italy and Spain and spanned the acute and convalescent phases of COVID-19. The prospective study material was composed of cDNA or gDNA derived from T cells, B-cell-depleted T cells, or PBMCs. Deeply sampled blood TCRbeta repertoires from subjects exposed to, actively infected with, or recovered from COVID-19 were included in the dataset. The repertoires were released in a freely available public database meant as a resource for research on the immune response to SARS-CoV-2. Samples were obtained from the ongoing ImmuneRACE study (first 160 participants) and from some 1,300 subjects provided by 6 global collaborators. The sample metadata nearly always contained a de-identified subject ID, COVID-19 status, age in years and sex. Where HLA class I and class II types were available, the types were taken from metadata supplied by the sample provider, not from assay-based typing. On the study overall, not on this receptor specifically: The amount of clinical and demographic metadata varied by source and participant and was provided uncurated.

A total of 12 residues make up the CDR3, ends included. Collaborating institutions collected whole blood in K2EDTA tubes following their own protocols. For TCRbeta analysis, collaborators shipped samples as frozen whole blood, isolated PBMCs, or DNA extracted from either of those sample types. TCRbeta CDR3 regions were amplified from genomic DNA by means of the immunoSEQ Assay, a bias-controlled multiplex PCR. The authors processed their data as follows. Within the assay, amplification of reference gene primers was used to estimate how many nucleated cells each sample contained. Sequence reads were collapsed and filtered to measure the absolute abundance of every unique TCRbeta CDR3 rearrangement. For each sample, productive Simpson clonality was calculated by taking the square root of Simpson's diversity index across productive rearrangements. Imported from immuneACCESS, the table was reduced by TCRdb to in-frame sequences with V and J called. These copies leave out some clones; in studies compared against another copy, an unresolved V gene accounts for under half, and the cause of the remainder is not known. V and J calls and clone size come straight from that table; D and trimming were deduced from the DNA. The sample table shows roughly 200,000 clones, and over 75% are seen once. About 3% of the sample lies in the top ten.

Sequencing was performed on peripheral blood. The sequence links TRBV21-1 to TRBJ1-2. TRBV21-1 has pseudogene status. This clonotype originated in a woman older than 75 with active or convalescent COVID-19. CDR3 region: CASSKGRTFGVK.